The 22 T cell receptor beta chains presented below share a single source sample, sequenced in a study of control samples from healthy donors and cancer patients. Assay used: immunoSEQ multiplex PCR; TCRdb lists only in-frame clones, some missing. The sample shows roughly 170,000 clones, 85% to 95% of them seen only once. Sequencing was carried out using blood. The receptors come from a woman aged 18-29 years in good health.

The chain is built from TRBV28 and TRBJ1-1; D remains ambiguous. The CDR3 loop spans 12 amino acids. V lost 1 base and J lost 4, with 4 bases in between. Germline CDR1 MDHEN, CDR2 SYDVKM. The CDR3 DNA sequence: TGTGCCAGCAGTTTATTTTCCACTGAAGCTTTCTTT. It specifies CASSLFSTEAFF.

V gene TRBV5-1 combines with J gene TRBJ2-5; 8 bases align to TRBD2. The V segment lost 7 bases and the J segment 4 bases; nucleotides outside the gene matches: 15. The CDR3 loop spans 16 amino acids. Looked up from germline, CDR1 is SGHRS and CDR2 is YFSETQ. CDR3 sequence (DNA): TGCGCCAGCTGTTTGGGTATCAGGGCGGGAGGAGAGACCCAGTACTTC. It is translated as CASCLGIRAGGETQYF.

The chain joins TRBV20-1 to TRBJ1-3, with D uncertain. Trimming took 3 bases from V and 3 from J, leaving 9 bases between them. CDR1 is DFQATT, CDR2 SNEGSKA, per germline (reference sequence). The CDR3 contains 13 residues. The CDR3 is CSASMGFGNTIYF. CDR3 coding DNA: TGCAGTGCTAGTATGGGCTTTGGAAACACCATATATTTT.

The genes are TRBV10-2 and TRBJ2-1; TRBD2 matches at 7 bases. The ends lost 10 bases at V and 3 bases at J; junction bases unmatched: 12. This CDR3 has 15 residues. The germline V gene has CDR1 WSHSY and CDR2 SAAADI. The CDR3 DNA sequence: TGCGCCACCGCGGGGAGGGAGGGGCTCTACAATGAGCAGTTCTTC. Its protein is CATAGREGLYNEQFF.

The rearrangement links TRBV7-2 to TRBJ2-1, with 7 bases aligning to TRBD2. This CDR3 region has 15 residues. The junction had 10 bases not matched to a gene; V was cut back by 5 bases and J by 6 bases. Germline V CDR1 and CDR2: SGHTA, FQGNSA. The CDR3 sequence: CASSLSRETFNEQFF. In DNA form, the CDR3 reads TGTGCCAGCAGCCTTTCGCGGGAGACTTTCAATGAGCAGTTCTTC.

The chain uses TRBV10-3 and TRBJ2-3; possible D gene TRBD2, 5 bases. V was shortened by 6 bases and J by 1 base, with 11 bases between the two germline ends. Germline V gene lookup returns CDR1 ENHRY and CDR2 SYGVKD. The CDR3 spans 14 residues. CDR3 protein: CAIRFSVGTDTQYF. CDR3 sequence (DNA): TGTGCCATCAGATTTAGCGTGGGCACAGATACGCAGTATTTT.

The rearrangement joins TRBV10-3 to TRBJ2-5, with D maybe TRBD2 (5 bases). CDR3 length: 18 amino acids. Trimming cost V 0 bases and J 2 bases, with 19 bases left between them. Germline values: CDR1 ENHRY, CDR2 SYGVKD. The CDR3 DNA follows: TGTGCCATCAGTGAGTCGGGAAGAGAGAGGGTGGGACAAGAGACCCAGTACTTC. Its translation: CAISESGRERVGQETQYF.

The chain employs TRBV28 and TRBJ2-2; TRBD1 might be the D (5 bases). Germline CDR1 MDHEN, CDR2 SYDVKM. The CDR3 is made up of 14 amino acids. The germline V and J ends were trimmed by 8 bases and 0 bases, with 10 bases remaining between them. CDR3 protein: CASLRGSNTGELFF. The CDR3 DNA reads TGTGCCAGCTTAAGGGGATCGAACACCGGGGAGCTGTTTTTT.

This clone was detected once. V usage is TRBV12-3 or TRBV12-4 and J usage is TRBJ2-3; D not certain. The CDR3 spans 13 residues. V was pared by 3 bases and J by 3 bases, with 7 bases between. CDR3 coding DNA: TGTGCCAGCAGTTTGGCTAATACAGATACGCAGTATTTT. It is translated as CASSLANTDTQYF.

This sequence joins TRBV11-3 and TRBJ2-1; 12 bases are shared with TRBD2. Germline V gene lookup returns CDR1 SGHNT and CDR2 YENEEA. The trim removed 4 bases at V and 6 bases at J, leaving 10 bases unmatched. The CDR3 is 17 amino acids. CDR3 sequence reads: CASSSHKTSGSFNEQFF. The CDR3 nucleotides are TGTGCCAGCAGCTCCCACAAGACTAGCGGGAGTTTCAATGAGCAGTTCTTC.

This sequence joins TRBV6-5 and TRBJ1-2; D may be TRBD1 (5 bases). Germline CDR1 MNHEY, CDR2 SVGAGI. Trimming removed 7 bases from V and 5 bases from J, with 20 bases in between. There are 15 residues in the CDR3. The CDR3 loop is CASINPSRGNYGYTF. The CDR3 DNA follows: TGTGCCAGCATCAACCCTAGTCGGGGGAATTATGGCTACACCTTC.

This clone appeared once. The chain combines TRBV24-1 with TRBJ2-1; D ambiguous. From germline, CDR1 is KGHDR and CDR2 SFDVKD. V was clipped by 1 base and J by 6 bases, with 9 bases between them. The CDR3 is 14 amino acids. CDR3 region: CATSDLGYFNEQFF. DNA for the CDR3: TGTGCCACCAGTGATTTAGGATACTTCAATGAGCAGTTCTTC.

The J gene is TRBJ2-7, the V gene TRBV12-5, with 7 bases that match TRBD1. This CDR3 spans 13 amino acids. In germline, CDR1 is LGHNT, CDR2 FRNRAP. V was clipped by 7 bases and J by 2 bases; unmatched bases: 5. The CDR3 here is CASAWDSPYEQYF. The CDR3 DNA sequence: TGTGCTAGTGCCTGGGACAGCCCCTACGAGCAGTACTTC.

The V gene is TRBV11-3, the J gene TRBJ2-2, with D uncertain. V was trimmed by 2 bases and J by 5 bases, leaving 3 bases between them. Germline CDR1 reads SGHNT; CDR2 reads YENEEA. The CDR3 contains 12 residues. The CDR3 region has the DNA TGTGCCAGCAGCTTAAGAACCGGGGAGCTGTTTTTT. Translating it yields CASSLRTGELFF.

This clone was counted once. This sequence joins TRBV28 and TRBJ1-2; D is uncertain. The CDR3 length is 15 residues. The V end lost 6 bases, the J end lost 4 bases, and 18 bases lay between the germline ends. Germline CDR1 reads MDHEN; CDR2 reads SYDVKM. The CDR3 spells CASRPPDKEGYGYTF. For the CDR3, the DNA is TGTGCCAGCAGACCTCCCGACAAGGAGGGCTATGGCTACACCTTC.

The J gene is TRBJ1-5, the V gene TRBV6-6; TRBD1 matches at 11 bases. Germline-derived CDR1 and CDR2 are MNHNY and SVGAGI (reference sequence). CDR3 length: 13 residues. V lost 10 bases to trimming and J lost 6 bases; unmatched junction nucleotides: 5. CDR3 amino acids: CATGQGAGQPQHF. CDR3 nucleotide sequence: TGTGCCACCGGACAGGGGGCGGGTCAGCCCCAGCATTTT.

This chain joins TRBV7-2 and TRBJ1-2; D not resolved. V was trimmed by 4 bases and J by 5 bases, leaving 11 bases between them. The germline CDR1 and CDR2 sequences are SGHTA and FQGNSA. The CDR3 contains 13 residues. CDR3 in amino acids: CASSSLQAYGYTF. The CDR3 DNA reads as TGTGCCAGCAGCTCCCTCCAGGCATATGGCTACACCTTC.

The CDR3 region has the DNA TGTGCCAGCAGCTTAACAGGCCGGAATGAAAAACTGTTTTTT. Residues: CASSLTGRNEKLFF. V gene TRBV7-9 combines with J gene TRBJ1-4, with D possibly being TRBD1 (5 bases). The V gene's germline CDR1 is SEHNR and CDR2 FQNEAQ (reference sequence). The ends were cut back, 2 bases at V and 5 bases at J, with 9 bases in the middle. This CDR3 is built from 14 residues. The full variable domain, completed using reference TRBV7-9 and TRBJ1-4, is DTGVSQNPRHKITKRGQNVTFRCDPISEHNRLYWYRQTLGQGPEFLTYFQNEAQLEKSRLLSDRFSAERPKGSFSTLEIQRTEQGDSAMYLCASSLTGRNEKLFFGSGTQLSVL.

The chain couples TRBV6-2 or TRBV6-3 to TRBJ1-1, with D unresolved. CDR3 length: 12 amino acids. Per germline, CDR1 MNHEY and CDR2 SVGEGT. V lost 4 bases to trimming and J lost 3 bases, with 6 bases between them. CDR3 region: CASSFSHTEAFF. The CDR3 coding sequence is TGTGCCAGCAGTTTTAGTCACACTGAAGCTTTCTTT.

The V and J genes are TRBV5-1 and TRBJ2-1; 9 bases match TRBD1. Germline V CDR1 and CDR2: SGHRS, YFSETQ. The CDR3 covers 15 residues. Trimming took 3 bases from V and 7 from J; bases not matched to a gene: 8. CDR3 residues: CASSSSGTGWNEQFF. The CDR3, as DNA: TGCGCCAGCAGCTCCTCCGGGACAGGGTGGAATGAGCAGTTCTTC. Together with reference TRBV5-1 and TRBJ2-1, the CDR3 gives the full variable domain: KAGVTQTPRYLIKTRGQQVTLSCSPISGHRSVSWYQQTPGQGLQFLFEYFSETQRNKGNFPGRFSGRQFSNSRSEMNVSTLELGDSALYLCASSSSGTGWNEQFFGPGTRLTVL.

Only one count was recorded for this clone. The rearrangement links TRBV6-5 to TRBJ1-1, with 9 nucleotides matching TRBD1. This CDR3 comprises 12 residues. Germline V CDR1 and CDR2: MNHEY, SVGAGI. The J segment lost 10 bases and the V segment lost 6 bases, leaving 6 bases of the junction unmatched. The CDR3 here is CASRGGTGRAFF. The DNA for the CDR3 is TGTGCCAGCAGGGGCGGGACAGGGAGAGCTTTCTTT.

This chain links TRBV7-9 with TRBJ2-5; D possibly uses TRBD1 or TRBD2 (5 bases each). Trimming took off 4 bases at V and 4 bases at J, with 19 bases between the two ends. The CDR3 sequence is 16 residues long. CDR1 SEHNR and CDR2 FQNEAQ come from the germline V gene (reference sequence). The CDR3, as DNA: TGTGCCAGCAGCTCTAACGAGGGGTGGACTCCAGAGACCCAGTACTTC. It yields the protein CASSSNEGWTPETQYF.